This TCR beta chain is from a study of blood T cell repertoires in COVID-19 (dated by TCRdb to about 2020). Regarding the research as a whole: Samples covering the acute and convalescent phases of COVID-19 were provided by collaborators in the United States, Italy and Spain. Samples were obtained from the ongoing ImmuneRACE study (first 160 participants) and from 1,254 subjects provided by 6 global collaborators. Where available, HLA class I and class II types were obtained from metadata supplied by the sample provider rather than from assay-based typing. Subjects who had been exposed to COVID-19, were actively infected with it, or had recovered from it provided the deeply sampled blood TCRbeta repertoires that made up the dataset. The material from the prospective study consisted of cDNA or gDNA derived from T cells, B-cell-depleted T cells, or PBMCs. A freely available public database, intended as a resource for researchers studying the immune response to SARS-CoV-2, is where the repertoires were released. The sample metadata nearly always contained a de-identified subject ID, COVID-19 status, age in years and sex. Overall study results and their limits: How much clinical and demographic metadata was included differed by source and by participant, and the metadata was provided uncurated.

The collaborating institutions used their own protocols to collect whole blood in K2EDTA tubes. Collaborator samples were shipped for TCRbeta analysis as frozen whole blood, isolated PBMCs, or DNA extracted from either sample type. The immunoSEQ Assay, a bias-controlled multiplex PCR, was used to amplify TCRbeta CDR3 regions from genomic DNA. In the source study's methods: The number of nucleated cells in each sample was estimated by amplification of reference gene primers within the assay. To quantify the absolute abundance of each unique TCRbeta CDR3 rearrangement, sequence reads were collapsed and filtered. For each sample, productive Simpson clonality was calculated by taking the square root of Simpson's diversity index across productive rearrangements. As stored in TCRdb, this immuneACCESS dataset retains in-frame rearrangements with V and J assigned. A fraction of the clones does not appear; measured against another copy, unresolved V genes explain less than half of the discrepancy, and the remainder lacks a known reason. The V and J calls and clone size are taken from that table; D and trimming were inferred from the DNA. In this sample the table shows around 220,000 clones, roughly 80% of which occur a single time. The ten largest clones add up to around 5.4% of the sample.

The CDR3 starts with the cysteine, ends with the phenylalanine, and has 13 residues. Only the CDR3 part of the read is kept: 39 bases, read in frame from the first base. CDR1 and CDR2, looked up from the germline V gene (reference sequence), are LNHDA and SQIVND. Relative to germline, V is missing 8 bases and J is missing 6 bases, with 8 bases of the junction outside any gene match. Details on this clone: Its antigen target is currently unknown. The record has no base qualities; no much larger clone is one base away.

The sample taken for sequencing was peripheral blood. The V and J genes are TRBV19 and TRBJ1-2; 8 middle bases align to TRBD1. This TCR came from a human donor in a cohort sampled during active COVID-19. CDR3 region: CASSYGQGDGYTF. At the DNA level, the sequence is TGTGCCAGTTCCTATGGACAGGGAGATGGCTACACCTTC. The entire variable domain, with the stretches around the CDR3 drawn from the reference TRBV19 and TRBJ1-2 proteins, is DGGITQSPKYLFRKEGQNVTLSCEQNLNHDAMYWYRQDPGQGLRLIYYSQIVNDFQKGDIAEGYSVSREKKESFPLTVTSAQKNPTAFYLCASSYGQGDGYTFGSGTRLTVV.